The 11 T cell receptor beta chains reported below all come from one sample, sequenced in a study of early T cells in non-severe SARS-CoV-2 infection. In TCRdb, the 5' RACE reads were re-called with MiXCR into one record per CDR3 protein. This table holds 60,000 or so distinct CDR3 sequences, less than 14% found once. Sequencing was done on a sample of whole blood. The receptors were sampled from an adult who was a healthcare worker with PCR-confirmed SARS-CoV-2 infection or an uninfected control (not recorded which).

Ten or more counts support this clonotype. The CDR3 DNA is TGTGCCAGCAGCTTACTCGCAGGGAGCTACGAGCAGTACTTC. It encodes CASSLLAGSYEQYF. V and J are TRBV7-8 and TRBJ2-7, with D possibly being TRBD1 or TRBD2 (5 bases each). In germline, CDR1 is SGHVS, CDR2 FQNEAQ. This CDR3 is built from 14 residues. V lost 2 bases and J 3 bases, leaving 11 bases between the germline ends.

This clonotype was observed at least ten times. This sequence joins TRBV7-9 and TRBJ2-3; TRBD1 might be the D (6 bases). Germline CDR1 and CDR2: SEHNR and FQNEAQ (reference sequence). The CDR3 consists of 15 residues. Trimming shortened V by 1 base and J by 5 bases, and 13 bases separated the two germline ends. DNA for the CDR3: TGTGCCAGCAGCTTAGGAGGTGGGGGCGGAGATACGCAGTATTTT. The encoded protein is CASSLGGGGGDTQYF. Filled out from reference TRBV7-9 and TRBJ2-3, the complete variable domain reads DTGVSQNPRHKITKRGQNVTFRCDPISEHNRLYWYRQTLGQGPEFLTYFQNEAQLEKSRLLSDRFSAERPKGSFSTLEIQRTEQGDSAMYLCASSLGGGGGDTQYFGPGTRLTVL.

The chain has TRBV11-2 and TRBJ2-5, with D hard to call. V lost 7 bases and J 2 bases, leaving 23 bases between the germline ends. Germline CDR1 and CDR2: SGHAT and FQNNGV. The CDR3 loop spans 17 amino acids. CDR3 sequence reads: CASTPRMSVTLQETQYF. The CDR3 DNA sequence: TGTGCCAGCACCCCGAGGATGTCGGTTACCTTACAAGAGACCCAGTACTTC.

The V gene is TRBV11-1, the J gene TRBJ2-1; TRBD2 matches 7 bases. V was pared by 2 bases and J by 8 bases, with 3 bases of the junction left unmatched. CDR1 and CDR2 from the germline V gene are SGHAT and FQDESV (reference sequence). The CDR3 contains 13 residues. CDR3 protein: CASSLRLAHEQFF. The DNA for the CDR3 is TGTGCCAGCAGCTTAAGACTAGCACATGAGCAGTTCTTC.

The chain couples TRBV11-2 to TRBJ2-6; D gene uncertain. The V end was cut by 7 bases, the J end by 4 bases, with 8 bases between. CDR1 is SGHAT and CDR2 is FQNNGV in the germline V gene. This CDR3 region has 13 residues. The CDR3 sequence: CASTVGGANVLTF. The CDR3 DNA reads as TGTGCCAGCACCGTAGGGGGGGCCAACGTCCTGACTTTC.

This chain connects TRBV7-6 to TRBJ1-6; D is unresolved. V lost 0 bases, J lost 7 bases, and 10 bases lay in between. Looked up from germline, CDR1 is SGHVS and CDR2 is FNYEAQ. This CDR3 has 15 residues. As DNA, the CDR3 is TGTGCCAGCAGCTTAGCTCGAGCCCTCAATTCACCCCTCCACTTT. Its translation is CASSLARALNSPLHF.

The V and J genes are TRBV5-1 and TRBJ1-1; weak D call: TRBD1 (5 bases). Germline CDR1 reads SGHRS; CDR2 reads YFSETQ. V lost 2 bases to trimming and J lost 1 base, with 15 bases between them. The CDR3 spans 16 residues. CDR3 in amino acids: CASSFPGRGENTEAFF. CDR3 in DNA: TGCGCCAGCAGCTTCCCAGGGAGGGGCGAGAACACTGAAGCTTTCTTT.

This clonotype was counted a few times. CDR3 in DNA: TGTGCCAGCAGCTTGCGGGGGCAAGGGATCTACGAGCAGTACTTC. Amino acid sequence: CASSLRGQGIYEQYF. This chain links TRBV5-6 with TRBJ2-7; D might be TRBD1 or TRBD2, each matching 6 bases. The ends were cut back, 1 base at V and 3 bases at J, with 14 bases in the middle. Looked up from germline, CDR1 is SGHDT and CDR2 is YYEEEE. This CDR3 is 15 amino acids long.

At least ten counts were recorded for this clonotype. The genes are TRBV10-2 and TRBJ2-7; possibly TRBD1 for D (5 bases). The CDR3 loop spans 15 amino acids. Trimming shortened V by 2 bases and J by 1 base, and 12 bases separated the two germline ends. In germline, CDR1 is WSHSY, CDR2 SAAADI. The CDR3 nucleotides are TGCGCCAGCAGTGAGGACAGATTCCTTTCCTACGAGCAGTACTTC. Translating gives CASSEDRFLSYEQYF.

The chain uses TRBV7-9 and TRBJ2-2, with D possibly TRBD2 on 6 matching bases. This CDR3 has 14 amino acids. Trimming shortened V by 7 bases and J by 2 bases, and 11 bases separated the two germline ends. Germline loops: CDR1 SEHNR, CDR2 FQNEAQ (reference sequence). The CDR3 loop reads CASNPGLNTGELFF. Written as DNA, the CDR3 is TGTGCCAGCAATCCGGGACTTAACACCGGGGAGCTGTTTTTT.

This clonotype was seen more than once but under ten times. The V gene is TRBV30, the J gene TRBJ2-1; 10 bases are shared with TRBD2. The CDR3 extends over 16 amino acids. Germline V gene sequence: CDR1 GTSNPN, CDR2 SVGIG (reference sequence). V lost 2 bases to trimming and J lost 1 base; unmatched junction nucleotides: 5. The CDR3 DNA follows: TGTGCCTGGAGTATGAGCGGGGGGGCTTCCTACAATGAGCAGTTCTTC. This translates into CAWSMSGGASYNEQFF.